A selection of T cell receptor beta chains follows, all from one sample in a study of blood T cell repertoires in COVID-19. Here immunoSEQ multiplex PCR was the method, and the copy in TCRdb shows in-frame clones only, minus some. The sample lists around 120,000 clones; 90% were seen once. Sequencing input: peripheral blood. These receptors were taken from a man in his 60s with COVID-19, enrolled during active disease. Each CDR3 is given with its conserved first and last residue. D genes are given only for firm matches. Some rows have no size entry. The others give once, few or many, or a class for an expanded clone.

v_gene,j_gene,d_gene,abundance,CDR3aa,CDR3nt
TRBV7-9,TRBJ2-7,NA,NA,CASSLKTGTRDWQYF,TGTGCCAGCAGCCTCAAAACCGGGACAAGGGATTGGCAGTACTTC
TRBV5-1,TRBJ2-1,NA,NA,CASTDPGREQFF,TGCGCCAGCACCGATCCAGGCCGGGAGCAGTTCTTC
TRBV7-8,TRBJ1-1,TRBD1,NA,CASSWGQGVYTEAFF,TGTGCCAGCAGCTGGGGACAGGGGGTGTACACTGAAGCTTTCTTT
TRBV11-2,TRBJ1-4,TRBD1,NA,CASSFQGGANEKLFF,TGTGCCAGCAGCTTTCAGGGGGGAGCTAATGAAAAACTGTTTTTT
TRBV30,TRBJ1-3,NA,NA,CAWRRRVSGNTIYF,TGTGCCTGGAGGAGGAGGGTCTCTGGAAACACCATATATTTT
TRBV3-1/TRBV3-2,TRBJ2-5,TRBD2,NA,CASSQGGGIEETQYF,TGTGCCAGCAGCCAAGGGGGAGGGATCGAGGAGACCCAGTACTTC
TRBV7-8,TRBJ1-2,NA,NA,CASSLAGGARGYGYTF,TGTGCCAGCAGCTTAGCGGGAGGGGCGCGGGGCTATGGCTACACCTTC
TRBV6-5,TRBJ2-4,NA,NA,CASNLRVAKNIQYF,TGTGCCAGCAATCTTCGGGTAGCCAAAAACATTCAGTACTTC
TRBV6-5,TRBJ1-2,NA,NA,CASSYEQDYGYTF,TGTGCCAGCAGTTACGAGCAGGACTATGGCTACACCTTC
TRBV24-1,TRBJ2-1,TRBD2,NA,CATAWGGSYNEQFF,TGTGCCACCGCGTGGGGGGGCTCCTACAATGAGCAGTTCTTC
TRBV19,TRBJ1-2,TRBD1,NA,CASSWTGSNYGYTF,TGTGCCAGTAGTTGGACAGGGAGTAACTATGGCTACACCTTC
TRBV5-1,TRBJ2-2,TRBD1,NA,CASSLEAGGETGELFF,TGCGCCAGCAGCTTGGAGGCAGGGGGTGAAACCGGGGAGCTGTTTTTT
TRBV3-1/TRBV3-2,TRBJ1-2,NA,NA,CASSQEPDSNYGYTF,TGTGCCAGCAGCCAAGAACCCGACTCGAACTATGGCTACACCTTC
TRBV6-4,TRBJ2-1,TRBD1,once,CASSAGQGAYNEQFF,TGTGCCAGCAGTGCGGGACAGGGGGCCTACAATGAGCAGTTCTTC
TRBV11-3,TRBJ2-5,NA,NA,CASSLTGEAKKTQYF,TGTGCCAGCAGCTTAACGGGAGAGGCTAAAAAGACCCAGTACTTC
TRBV5-1,TRBJ1-1,NA,NA,CASSLDGALNTEAFF,TGCGCCAGCAGCTTGGATGGGGCTTTGAACACTGAAGCTTTCTTT
TRBV2,TRBJ1-2,TRBD1,NA,CASSDDRVSGGYTF,TGTGCCAGCAGTGACGACAGGGTTTCTGGCGGCTACACCTTC
TRBV2,TRBJ2-1,TRBD2,once,CASRRGLAGGGGEQFF,TGTGCCAGCCGCCGGGGGCTAGCGGGAGGAGGAGGTGAGCAGTTCTTC
TRBV30,TRBJ2-7,NA,NA,CAWSVYPISGEQYF,TGTGCCTGGAGTGTATATCCCATTAGCGGCGAGCAGTACTTC
TRBV28,TRBJ2-1,NA,once,CASSSTEGDEQFF,TGTGCCAGCAGTTCAACAGAGGGGGATGAGCAGTTCTTC
TRBV11-3,TRBJ2-3,NA,once,CASSLDPPGSPPRDTQYF,TGTGCCAGCAGCTTAGATCCCCCCGGGTCCCCCCCCCGAGATACGCAGTATTTT
TRBV5-4,TRBJ1-4,TRBD1,NA,CASTRTGGFQSDEKLFF,TGTGCCAGCACCCGGACAGGGGGCTTTCAATCGGATGAAAAACTGTTTTTT
TRBV6-2/TRBV6-3,TRBJ2-1,TRBD2,NA,CASSIIAGGRNEQFF,TGTGCCAGCAGCATCATAGCGGGAGGTCGGAATGAGCAGTTCTTC
TRBV11-3,TRBJ1-1,NA,NA,CASSLGPGVRNTEAFF,TGTGCCAGCAGCTTGGGGCCAGGGGTTCGGAACACTGAAGCTTTCTTT
TRBV5-6,TRBJ2-1,TRBD2,once,CASSLRREGTYEQFF,TGTGCCAGCAGCTTGAGGCGGGAGGGAACTTATGAGCAGTTCTTC
TRBV6-2/TRBV6-3,TRBJ2-7,NA,NA,CASSYRVYEQYF,TGTGCCAGCAGTTATCGGGTCTACGAGCAGTACTTC
TRBV19,TRBJ1-4,NA,NA,CASSVRGEKLFF,TGTGCCAGTAGTGTCAGGGGCGAAAAACTGTTTTTT
TRBV6-2/TRBV6-3,TRBJ1-2,NA,NA,CASSYFIRDYTF,TGTGCCAGCAGTTACTTTATCAGGGACTACACCTTC
TRBV18,TRBJ1-5,TRBD1,NA,CASSPGQWGNQPQHF,TGTGCCAGCTCCCCGGGACAGTGGGGCAATCAGCCCCAGCATTTT
TRBV7-2,TRBJ2-4,TRBD1,NA,CASSLGDRAATLAKNIQYF,TGTGCCAGCAGCTTAGGAGACAGGGCGGCTACGCTAGCCAAAAACATTCAGTACTTC
TRBV3-1/TRBV3-2,TRBJ2-7,TRBD2,NA,CASSRLADEQYF,TGTGCCAGCAGCCGACTAGCGGACGAGCAGTACTTC
TRBV28,TRBJ2-2,TRBD2,NA,CASRDGLAGHTGELFF,TGTGCCAGCAGAGATGGACTAGCGGGCCACACCGGGGAGCTGTTTTTT
TRBV5-1,TRBJ2-2,NA,NA,CASRPVGGNTGELFF,TGCGCCAGCCGCCCCGTCGGGGGGAACACCGGGGAGCTGTTTTTT
TRBV3-1/TRBV3-2,TRBJ2-2,NA,NA,CASSQDPGSGGELFF,TGTGCCAGCAGCCAAGATCCGGGGTCGGGCGGGGAGCTGTTTTTT
TRBV2,TRBJ2-7,NA,NA,CASSSYYEQYF,TGTGCCAGCAGTTCCTACTACGAGCAGTACTTC
TRBV10-2,TRBJ1-1,NA,NA,CASSLSSTDEAFF,TGCGCCAGCAGTTTGAGTAGTACAGATGAAGCTTTCTTT
TRBV12-3/TRBV12-4,TRBJ1-1,NA,NA,CASSFYPAEAFF,TGTGCCAGCAGTTTCTATCCGGCTGAAGCTTTCTTT
TRBV25-1,TRBJ1-4,NA,NA,CASSPRRGRHEKLFF,TGTGCCAGCAGCCCAAGGCGGGGGAGACACGAAAAACTGTTTTTT
TRBV5-1,TRBJ2-3,TRBD2,few,CASSHGTSGSTDTQYF,TGCGCCAGCAGCCACGGGACTAGCGGTAGCACAGATACGCAGTATTTT
TRBV7-9,TRBJ1-6,NA,NA,CASSLAAGGISPLHF,TGTGCCAGCAGCTTAGCGGCGGGAGGGATTTCACCCCTCCACTTT
TRBV4-2,TRBJ2-2,TRBD1,NA,CASSPATGGRSGELFF,TGTGCCAGCAGCCCTGCAACAGGGGGACGGTCCGGGGAGCTGTTTTTT
TRBV24-1,TRBJ1-2,NA,NA,CATSDFDSAGVSVGYTF,TGTGCCACCAGTGATTTCGATTCGGCAGGGGTGTCGGTTGGCTACACCTTC
TRBV30,TRBJ1-3,NA,NA,CAWSVQRSSGNTIYF,TGTGCCTGGAGTGTACAGCGGAGCTCTGGAAACACCATATATTTT
TRBV28,TRBJ2-2,TRBD2,NA,CASSLLAGGAGELFF,TGTGCCAGCAGTTTACTAGCGGGAGGGGCCGGGGAGCTGTTTTTT
TRBV18,TRBJ2-2,NA,few,CASSVDRNTGELFF,TGTGCCAGCTCCGTCGACAGAAACACCGGGGAGCTGTTTTTT
TRBV7-2,TRBJ1-3,TRBD1,once,CASSLAPTGIGNTIYF,TGTGCCAGCAGCTTAGCTCCGACAGGGATTGGAAACACCATATATTTT
TRBV11-2,TRBJ2-7,NA,NA,CATQQLYEQYF,TGTGCCACCCAACAGCTATACGAGCAGTACTTC
TRBV20-1,TRBJ2-7,TRBD2,once,CSASGTSGGKPYEQYF,TGCAGTGCTAGTGGGACTAGCGGAGGAAAACCCTACGAGCAGTACTTC
TRBV27,TRBJ1-5,TRBD1,once,CASSLTRGQPQHF,TGTGCCAGCAGTTTAACCAGGGGGCAGCCCCAGCATTTT
TRBV6-1,TRBJ2-5,TRBD2,once,CASSDQAGEETQYF,TGTGCCAGCAGTGACCAAGCGGGGGAAGAGACCCAGTACTTC
TRBV6-2/TRBV6-3,TRBJ2-7,TRBD2,NA,CASSYLPLSGRGSYEQYF,TGTGCCAGCAGTTACCTACCCCTTAGCGGGAGAGGCTCCTACGAGCAGTACTTC
TRBV10-2,TRBJ1-4,NA,NA,CASSRPGGEKLFF,TGCGCCAGCAGTAGGCCCGGGGGTGAAAAACTGTTTTTT
TRBV5-4,TRBJ1-4,NA,NA,CASSLRQGGEKLFF,TGTGCCAGCAGCTTGCGTCAGGGTGGGGAAAAACTGTTTTTT